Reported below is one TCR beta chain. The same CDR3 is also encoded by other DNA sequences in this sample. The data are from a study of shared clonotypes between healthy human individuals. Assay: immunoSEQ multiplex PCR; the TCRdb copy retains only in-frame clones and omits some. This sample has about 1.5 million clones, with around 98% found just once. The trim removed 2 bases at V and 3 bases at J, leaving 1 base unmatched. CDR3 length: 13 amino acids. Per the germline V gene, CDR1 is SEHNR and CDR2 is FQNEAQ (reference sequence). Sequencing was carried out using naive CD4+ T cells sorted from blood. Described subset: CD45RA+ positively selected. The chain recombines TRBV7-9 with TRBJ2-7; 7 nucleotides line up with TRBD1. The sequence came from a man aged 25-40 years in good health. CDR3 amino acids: CASSLRTGYEQYF. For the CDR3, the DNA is TGTGCCAGCAGCTTACGGACAGGCTACGAGCAGTACTTC.